These T cell receptor beta chains were read from a single sample in a study of shared clonotypes between healthy human individuals. Produced via immunoSEQ multiplex PCR; TCRdb's table is partial and in-frame only. The sample lists 600,000 to 700,000 clones, around three quarters seen once, with 1.5% to 2% in the top ten. Sequencing was done on a sample of memory CD4+ T cells sorted from blood. These receptors were taken from a woman in her 30s in good health. Each CDR3 is given with its conserved first and last residue. A D gene is named only where the DNA matches it firmly. The size field is filled for only some rows; it gives once, few, many or a size class.

cdr3_nt: TGTGCCAGCAGCGTAGGAGAGGGCCTGATGACCGGGGAGCTGTTTTTT; cdr3_aa: CASSVGEGLMTGELFF; d_call: NA; v_call: TRBV9; clone_size: NA; j_call: TRBJ2-2
cdr3_nt: TGCGCCAGCAGCGGCCAAGCGGCGGCCGGGGAGCTGTTTTTT; cdr3_aa: CASSGQAAAGELFF; d_call: NA; v_call: TRBV5-1; clone_size: NA; j_call: TRBJ2-2
cdr3_nt: TGTGCCAGCAGCCAAGATAGTCTGACTCTCTCGGGGACGCAGTATTTT; cdr3_aa: CASSQDSLTLSGTQYF; d_call: NA; v_call: TRBV4-2; clone_size: NA; j_call: TRBJ2-3
cdr3_nt: TGTGCCAGCAGCTCAAGTGGGAACTCCTACAATGAGCAGTTCTTC; cdr3_aa: CASSSSGNSYNEQFF; d_call: NA; v_call: TRBV11-2; clone_size: NA; j_call: TRBJ2-1
cdr3_nt: TGTGCCAGCAGAGAGACAGGGGGGCGCTCCTACGAGCAGTACTTC; cdr3_aa: CASRETGGRSYEQYF; d_call: TRBD1; v_call: TRBV11-2; clone_size: once; j_call: TRBJ2-7
cdr3_nt: TGTGCCAGCAGCTTATTAATCGGAGGGGGGAACACTGAAGCTTTCTTT; cdr3_aa: CASSLLIGGGNTEAFF; d_call: NA; v_call: TRBV7-9; clone_size: once; j_call: TRBJ1-1
cdr3_nt: TGTGCCAGCAGCTTCAGGGGAGGCTACACCTTC; cdr3_aa: CASSFRGGYTF; d_call: NA; v_call: TRBV5-6; clone_size: NA; j_call: TRBJ1-2
cdr3_nt: TGTGCCAGCAGCTTAGTCACAGGGCTGAATCAGCCCCAGCATTTT; cdr3_aa: CASSLVTGLNQPQHF; d_call: NA; v_call: TRBV7-8; clone_size: NA; j_call: TRBJ1-5
cdr3_nt: TGCGCCAGCAGCGGGGAGGGACATCTCTACAATGAGCAGTTCTTC; cdr3_aa: CASSGEGHLYNEQFF; d_call: NA; v_call: TRBV5-1; clone_size: NA; j_call: TRBJ2-1
cdr3_nt: TGCAGCGTTGAAGATCCGTACGGGAGAGGTTGGGCCAAAAACATTCAGTACTTC; cdr3_aa: CSVEDPYGRGWAKNIQYF; d_call: NA; v_call: TRBV29-1; clone_size: once; j_call: TRBJ2-4
cdr3_nt: TGTGCCAGCAGTGAACAGGGCCACGGCCCCGGGGAGCTGTTTTTT; cdr3_aa: CASSEQGHGPGELFF; d_call: NA; v_call: TRBV25-1; clone_size: NA; j_call: TRBJ2-2
cdr3_nt: TGTGCCAGCAGTCTGACAGGGACGGGGGCCAACGTCCTGACTTTC; cdr3_aa: CASSLTGTGANVLTF; d_call: TRBD1; v_call: TRBV28; clone_size: NA; j_call: TRBJ2-6
cdr3_nt: TGTGCCAGCACCCCCACAGGGTATGAAGCTTTCTTT; cdr3_aa: CASTPTGYEAFF; d_call: NA; v_call: TRBV28; clone_size: few; j_call: TRBJ1-1
cdr3_nt: TGTGCCAGCAGTTTCGCTAGCGGGAGCTTTGCTGAGCAGTTCTTC; cdr3_aa: CASSFASGSFAEQFF; d_call: TRBD2; v_call: TRBV27; clone_size: NA; j_call: TRBJ2-1